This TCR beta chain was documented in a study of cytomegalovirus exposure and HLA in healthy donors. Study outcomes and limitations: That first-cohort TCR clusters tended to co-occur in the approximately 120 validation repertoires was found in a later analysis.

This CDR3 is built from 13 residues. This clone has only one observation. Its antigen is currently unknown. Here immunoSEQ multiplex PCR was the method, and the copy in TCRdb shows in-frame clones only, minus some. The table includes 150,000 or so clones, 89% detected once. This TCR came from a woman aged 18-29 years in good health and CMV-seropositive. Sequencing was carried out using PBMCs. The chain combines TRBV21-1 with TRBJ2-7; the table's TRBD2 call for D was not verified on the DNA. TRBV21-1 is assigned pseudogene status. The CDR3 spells CASLGGTTYEQYF. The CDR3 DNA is TGTGCCAGCCTTGGAGGGACGACCTACGAGCAGTACTTC.